This T cell receptor (beta chain) was identified in a study of T cells in Graves' hyperthyroidism and ophthalmopathy. RNA transcripts gave rise to amplified TCR beta CDR3 regions. HTBI primers were used for first-round RT-PCR of the TCR CDR3. TCRdb re-analysed the multiplex PCR reads in MiXCR, keeping a single row per CDR3 protein. This table has about 360,000 distinct CDR3 sequences, about 14% appearing once. Study-wide results and limits: Within blood appeared most thyroid clonotypes that had expanded above 0.001.

For this clonotype: The antigen is unknown.

Germline values: CDR1 SGHRS, CDR2 YFSETQ. CDR3 length: 16 residues. The V gene lost 3 bases and the J gene lost 0 bases, with 13 bases spanning the gap. Aged 18 to 65, the patients had hyperthyroidism that was newly diagnosed and had lasted under 2 months. Preceding any ophthalmopathy symptoms, the blood sample dates from first hyperthyroidism diagnosis. It was 8 to 10 ml of fresh peripheral blood that supplied the PBMCs. The chain is built from TRBV5-1 and TRBJ2-1, with TRBD2 as a possible D gene (6 bases). The sequencing sample was made of blood. This sequence originates from a man aged 25-40 years with Graves' hyperthyroidism that later progressed to Graves' ophthalmopathy. CDR3 in amino acids: CASSSEGYSSYNEQFF. CDR3 DNA sequence: TGCGCCAGCAGCTCGGAGGGTTACAGCTCCTACAATGAGCAGTTCTTC.